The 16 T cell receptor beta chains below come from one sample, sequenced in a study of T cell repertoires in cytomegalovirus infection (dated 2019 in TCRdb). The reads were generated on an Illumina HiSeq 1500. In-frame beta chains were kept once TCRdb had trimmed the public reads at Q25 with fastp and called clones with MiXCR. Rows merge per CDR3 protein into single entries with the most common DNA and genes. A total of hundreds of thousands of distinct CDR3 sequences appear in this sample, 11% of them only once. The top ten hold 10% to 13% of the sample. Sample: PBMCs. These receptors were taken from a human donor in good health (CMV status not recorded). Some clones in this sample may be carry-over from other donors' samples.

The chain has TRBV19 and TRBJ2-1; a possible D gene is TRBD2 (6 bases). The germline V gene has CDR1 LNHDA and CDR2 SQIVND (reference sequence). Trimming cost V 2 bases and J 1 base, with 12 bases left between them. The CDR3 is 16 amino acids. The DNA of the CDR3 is TGTGCCAGTAGTATAACCGGTCGGGGGTCCTACAATGAGCAGTTCTTC. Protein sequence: CASSITGRGSYNEQFF.

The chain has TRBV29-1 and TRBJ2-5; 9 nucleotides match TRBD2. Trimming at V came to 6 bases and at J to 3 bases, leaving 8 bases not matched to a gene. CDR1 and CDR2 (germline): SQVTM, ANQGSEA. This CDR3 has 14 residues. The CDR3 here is CSVDLAGTKETQYF. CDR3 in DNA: TGCAGCGTCGATCTAGCGGGAACAAAAGAGACCCAGTACTTC. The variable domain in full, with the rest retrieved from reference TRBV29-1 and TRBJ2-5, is SAVISQKPSRDICQRGTSLTIQCQVDSQVTMMFWYRQQPGQSLTLIATANQGSEATYESGFVIDKFPISRPNLTFSTLTVSNMSPEDSSIYLCSVDLAGTKETQYFGPGTRLLVL.

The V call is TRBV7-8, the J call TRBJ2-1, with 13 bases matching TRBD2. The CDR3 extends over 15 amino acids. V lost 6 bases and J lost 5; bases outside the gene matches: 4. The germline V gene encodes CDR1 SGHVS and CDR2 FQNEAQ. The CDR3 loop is CASSNGLAGDNEQFF. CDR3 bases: TGTGCCAGCAGTAACGGACTAGCGGGGGACAATGAGCAGTTCTTC. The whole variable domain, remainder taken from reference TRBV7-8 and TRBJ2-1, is GAGVSQSPRYKVAKRGQDVALRCDPISGHVSLFWYQQALGQGPEFLTYFQNEAQLDKSGLPSDRFFAERPEGSVSTLKIQRTQQEDSAVYLCASSNGLAGDNEQFFGPGTRLTVL.

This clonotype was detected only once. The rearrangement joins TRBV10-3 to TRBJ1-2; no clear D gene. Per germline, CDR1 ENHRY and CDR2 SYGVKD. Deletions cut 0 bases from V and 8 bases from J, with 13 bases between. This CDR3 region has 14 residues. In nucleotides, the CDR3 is TGTGCCATCAGTGAGTCGAAAGGGCTTGAGGGCTACACCTTC. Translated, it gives CAISESKGLEGYTF.

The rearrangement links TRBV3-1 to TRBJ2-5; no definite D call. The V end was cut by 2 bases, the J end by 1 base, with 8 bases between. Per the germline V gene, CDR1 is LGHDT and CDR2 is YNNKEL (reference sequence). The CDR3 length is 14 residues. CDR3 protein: CASSQSAGQETQYF. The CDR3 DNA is TGTGCCAGCAGCCAATCCGCTGGCCAAGAGACCCAGTACTTC.

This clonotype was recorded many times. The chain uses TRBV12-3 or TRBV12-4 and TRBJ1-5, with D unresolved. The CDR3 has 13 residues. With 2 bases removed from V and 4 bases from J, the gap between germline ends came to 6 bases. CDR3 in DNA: TGTGCCAGCAGTTTAACAGAGAATCAGCCCCAGCATTTT. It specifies CASSLTENQPQHF.

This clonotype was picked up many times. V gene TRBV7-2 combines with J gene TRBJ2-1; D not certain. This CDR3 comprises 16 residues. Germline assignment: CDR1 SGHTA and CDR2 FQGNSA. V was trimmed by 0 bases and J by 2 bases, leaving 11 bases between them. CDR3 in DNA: TGTGCCAGCAGCTTAGCGGGTTCGGTAACCTACAATGAGCAGTTCTTC. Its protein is CASSLAGSVTYNEQFF.

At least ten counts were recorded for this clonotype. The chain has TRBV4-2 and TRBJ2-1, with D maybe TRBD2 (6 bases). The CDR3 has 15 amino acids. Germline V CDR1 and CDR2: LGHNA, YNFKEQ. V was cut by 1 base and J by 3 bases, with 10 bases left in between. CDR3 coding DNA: TGTGCCAGCAGCCAAGGGGCGGGGCGCTACAATGAGCAGTTCTTC. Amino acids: CASSQGAGRYNEQFF.

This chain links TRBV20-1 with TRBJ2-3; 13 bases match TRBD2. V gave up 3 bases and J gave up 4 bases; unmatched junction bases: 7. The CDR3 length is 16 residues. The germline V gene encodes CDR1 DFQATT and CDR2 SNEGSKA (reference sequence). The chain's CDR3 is CSASRTSGSSADTQYF. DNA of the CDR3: TGCAGTGCTAGTAGGACTAGCGGGAGTAGCGCAGATACGCAGTATTTT.

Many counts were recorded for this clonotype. DNA for the CDR3: TGCAGCGTTTCTAGCGGGAGCACAGATACGCAGTATTTT. As protein: CSVSSGSTDTQYF. The chain uses TRBV29-1 and TRBJ2-3; TRBD2 aligns across 8 bases. V shed 5 bases and J 0 bases; nucleotides not matched to a gene: 1. From germline, CDR1 is SQVTM and CDR2 ANQGSEA. The CDR3 length is 13 residues.

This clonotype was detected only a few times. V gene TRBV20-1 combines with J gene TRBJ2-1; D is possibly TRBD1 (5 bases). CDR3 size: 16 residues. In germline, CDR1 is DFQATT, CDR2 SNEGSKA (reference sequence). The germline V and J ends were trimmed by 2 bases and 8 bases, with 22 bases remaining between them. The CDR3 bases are TGCAGTGCTAGATATAGGCAGTGGACACGGCTTGATGAGCAGTTCTTC. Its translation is CSARYRQWTRLDEQFF.

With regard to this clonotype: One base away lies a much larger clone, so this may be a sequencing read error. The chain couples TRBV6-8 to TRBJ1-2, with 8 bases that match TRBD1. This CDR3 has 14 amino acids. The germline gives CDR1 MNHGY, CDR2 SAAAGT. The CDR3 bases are TGTGTCAGCAGTCCAATTGGACAGGGACATGGCTACACCTTC. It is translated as CVSSPIGQGHGYTF.

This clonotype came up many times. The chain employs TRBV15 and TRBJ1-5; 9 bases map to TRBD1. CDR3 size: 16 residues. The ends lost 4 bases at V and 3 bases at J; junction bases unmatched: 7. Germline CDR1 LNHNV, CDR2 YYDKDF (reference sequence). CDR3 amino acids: CATSTGQGIDNQPQHF. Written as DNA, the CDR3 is TGTGCCACCAGCACCGGACAGGGGATTGACAATCAGCCCCAGCATTTT.

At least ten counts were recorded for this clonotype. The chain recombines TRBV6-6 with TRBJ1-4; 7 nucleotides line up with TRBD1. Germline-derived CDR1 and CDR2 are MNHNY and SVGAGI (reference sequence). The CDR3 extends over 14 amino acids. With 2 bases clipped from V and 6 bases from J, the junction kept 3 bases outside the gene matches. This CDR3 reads CASSYRDRHEKLFF. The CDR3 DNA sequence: TGTGCCAGCAGTTACCGGGACAGACATGAAAAACTGTTTTTT.

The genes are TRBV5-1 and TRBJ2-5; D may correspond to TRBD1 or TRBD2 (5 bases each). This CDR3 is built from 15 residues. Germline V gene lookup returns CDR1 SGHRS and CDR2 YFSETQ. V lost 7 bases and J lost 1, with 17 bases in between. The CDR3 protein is CASAASGRSQETQYF. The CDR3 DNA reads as TGCGCCAGCGCTGCCTCGGGACGAAGCCAAGAGACCCAGTACTTC.

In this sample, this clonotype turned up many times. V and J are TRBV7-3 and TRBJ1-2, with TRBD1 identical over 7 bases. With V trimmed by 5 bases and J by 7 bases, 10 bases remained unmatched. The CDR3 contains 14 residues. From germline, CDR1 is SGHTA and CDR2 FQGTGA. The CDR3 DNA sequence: TGTGCCAGCAGCAACCCGGGACAGACAGCTGGCTACACCTTC. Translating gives CASSNPGQTAGYTF.